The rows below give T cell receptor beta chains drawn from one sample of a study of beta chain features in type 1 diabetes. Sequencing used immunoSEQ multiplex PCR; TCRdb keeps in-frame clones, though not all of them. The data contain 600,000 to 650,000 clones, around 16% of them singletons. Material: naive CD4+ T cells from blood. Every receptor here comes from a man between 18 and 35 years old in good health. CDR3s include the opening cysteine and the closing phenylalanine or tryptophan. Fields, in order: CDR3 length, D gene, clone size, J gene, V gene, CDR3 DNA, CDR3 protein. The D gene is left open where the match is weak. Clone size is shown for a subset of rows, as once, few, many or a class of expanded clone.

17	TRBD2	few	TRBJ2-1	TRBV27	TGTGCCAGCAGTTCCCCTAGCGGGGGGACGTTTTACAATGAGCAGTTCTTC	CASSSPSGGTFYNEQFF
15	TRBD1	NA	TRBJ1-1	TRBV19	TGTGCCAGTAGTTACGGACAGGGAAGGTTCACTGAAGCTTTCTTT	CASSYGQGRFTEAFF
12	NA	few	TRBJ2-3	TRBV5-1	TGCGCCAGCAGCTTGGTTGGGGATACGCAGTATTTT	CASSLVGDTQYF
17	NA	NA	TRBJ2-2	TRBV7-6	TGTGCCAGCAGCTTAGGAGGGGGGGCCCTTGCCACCGGGGAGCTGTTTTTT	CASSLGGGALATGELFF
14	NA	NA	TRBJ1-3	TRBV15	TGTGCCACCAGCGAATCCCGCTCTGGAAACACCATATATTTT	CATSESRSGNTIYF
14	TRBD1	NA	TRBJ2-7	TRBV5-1	TGCGCCAGCAGCTGGACAGGGGGGTTCTACGAGCAGTACTTC	CASSWTGGFYEQYF
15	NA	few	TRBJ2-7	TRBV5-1	TGCGCCAGCAGCCCAGACACGGCGTCCTCCTACGAGCAGTACTTC	CASSPDTASSYEQYF
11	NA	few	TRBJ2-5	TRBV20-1	TGCAGTGCTAGCGGGAGTGAGACCCAGTACTTC	CSASGSETQYF
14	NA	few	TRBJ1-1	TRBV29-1	TGCAGCGTTGAGGGGGGGAGACCGAACACTGAAGCTTTCTTT	CSVEGGRPNTEAFF
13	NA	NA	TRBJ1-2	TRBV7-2	TGTGCCAGCAGCTTAGAAGGGGGTTATGGCTACACCTTC	CASSLEGGYGYTF
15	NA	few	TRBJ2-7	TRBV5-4	TGTGCCAGCAGCCCCGAGAGAACACCGTCCTACGAGCAGTACTTC	CASSPERTPSYEQYF
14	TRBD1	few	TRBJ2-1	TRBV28	TGTGCCAGCAGTTTCAGGGGGCAACGGAATGAGCAGTTCTTC	CASSFRGQRNEQFF
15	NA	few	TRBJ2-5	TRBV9	TGTGCCAGCAGCGTTCACATTCGGGGACAAGAGACCCAGTACTTC	CASSVHIRGQETQYF
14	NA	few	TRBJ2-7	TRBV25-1	TGTGCCAGCAGAAGGGGGGGCCTCTCCTACGAGCAGTACTTC	CASRRGGLSYEQYF
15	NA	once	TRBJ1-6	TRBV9	TGTGCCAGCAGCGTAGCTGCGCAGGCGGCAGGGCCCCTCCACTTT	CASSVAAQAAGPLHF
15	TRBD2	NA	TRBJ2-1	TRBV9	TGTGCCAGCAGCGCGGACGGGGGGTCCTACAATGAGCAGTTCTTC	CASSADGGSYNEQFF
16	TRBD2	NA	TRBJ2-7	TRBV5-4	TGTGCCAGCAGCCCAGAGACTAGCGGGAGAACCTACGAGCAGTACTTC	CASSPETSGRTYEQYF
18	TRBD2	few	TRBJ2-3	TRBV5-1	TGCGCCAGCAGCTTGGCGGGGACTAGCGGACTGGGGACAGATACGCAGTATTTT	CASSLAGTSGLGTDTQYF
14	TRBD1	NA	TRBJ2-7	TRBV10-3	TGTGCCCTCGCCCGACAGGGCCGAGGGGACGAGCAGTACTTC	CALARQGRGDEQYF
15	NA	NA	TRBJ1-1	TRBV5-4	TGTGCCAGCAGCTTTGGGGGTTCTATGAACACTGAAGCTTTCTTT	CASSFGGSMNTEAFF